This T cell receptor beta chain appears in the sequencing data of a study of T cells in Graves' hyperthyroidism and ophthalmopathy. RNA transcripts yielded amplified TCR beta CDR3 regions. Carried out on the TCR CDR3, a first-round RT-PCR used the HTBI primer set. Each CDR3 protein is one row after TCRdb ran MiXCR on the multiplex PCR reads. This sample has around 690,000 distinct CDR3 sequences, with 20% to 25% found just once. Study-level results: Ophthalmopathy and stable hyperthyroidism were told apart by a 13 V-J model. Blood shared most expanded thyroid clonotypes above 0.001.

Trimming left V 1 base short and J 2 bases short, with 19 bases between. The CDR3 is 17 amino acids. Germline loops: CDR1 DFQATT, CDR2 SNEGSKA (reference sequence). Remarks on this clonotype: Its antigen is currently unknown.

Diagnosis rested on symptoms, serum thyroxine and TRAb, thyroid ultrasound, and orbital computed tomography. The chain is built from TRBV20-1 and TRBJ2-3; D ambiguous. Sample: blood. This receptor was obtained from a young man with Graves' ophthalmopathy. CDR3 residues: CSARAVVRVWDTDTQYF. In DNA form, the CDR3 reads TGCAGTGCTAGAGCGGTGGTTAGGGTTTGGGACACAGATACGCAGTATTTT.